Here is one TCR beta chain with its context. The antigen remains unidentified. Germline CDR1 and CDR2: SGHNT and YYREEE (reference sequence). The CDR3 extends over 16 amino acids. J lost 4 bases, V lost 3 bases, and 5 bases had no gene match. Use of 60 Vbeta and 13 Jbeta primers characterized the PCR. TCRdb keeps only in-frame clones here, not all; method: immunoSEQ multiplex PCR. The sample has 150,000 to 200,000 clones; about four fifths are singletons. These data belong to a study of cytomegalovirus exposure and HLA in healthy donors. General observations from the study: With further analysis later on, most CMV-associated TCR beta chains appeared HLA-restricted. 87-base-pair reads could not separate some V segments, including TRBV6-2 and TRBV6-3.

Sequenced: PBMCs. This chain uses TRBV5-4 with TRBJ2-2; 11 bases are a match to TRBD2. The receptor comes from a female donor in good health and CMV-seronegative. The DNA of the CDR3 is TGTGCCAGCAGCTCTCCGACTAGCGGGGTCACCGGGGAGCTGTTTTTT. Translated, it gives CASSSPTSGVTGELFF.